Listed below are T cell receptor beta chains from one sample, sequenced in a study of human T cells and chemical hapten exposure. From the RACE reads, TCRdb called clonotypes with MiXCR, one entry per CDR3 protein. The sample holds 70,000 to 75,000 distinct CDR3 sequences, about 32% seen once. The source material was whole blood, sampled in connection with sensitization to the hapten diphenylcyclopropenone (DPC). All receptors come from a middle-aged man with alopecia areata. Some clones in this sample may be carry-over from other donors' samples. The CDR3 runs from the conserved cysteine through the conserved F or W. Each record gives: D gene, V gene, CDR3 protein. A D gene is named only where the DNA matches it firmly.

TRBD2 TRBV4-1 CASSGGLAGQETQYF
. TRBV6-1 CASSELGKGIPYEQYF
. TRBV25-1 CASSGQGFPTEKLFF
. TRBV3-1 CASSKSVGELFF
TRBD1 TRBV11-3 CASSQPGQGIAGELFF
. TRBV5-5 CASSLDFQGDNEKLFF
TRBD1 TRBV28 CASSYRGGYGYTF
TRBD1 TRBV29-1 CSVEDPDRGPYEQYF
. TRBV7-2 CASSSPQWVGFEKLFF
TRBD2 TRBV28 CASSFRSGRTYEQYF
. TRBV6-2/TRBV6-3 CASRGPLTSYEQYF
. TRBV10-3 CAIMGFRGDQPQHF
. TRBV18 CASSLSGGTDTQYF
TRBD1 TRBV11-1 CASSSRDSYEQYF
TRBD2 TRBV18 CASSPLAGVNNEQFF
TRBD1 TRBV6-5 CASSYSKGANTEAFF
TRBD1 TRBV2 CASSAPGTASYEQYF
TRBD2 TRBV4-1 CASSQRAGVMSATDTQYF
TRBD1 TRBV2 CASSTDRARTDTQYF
. TRBV20-1 CSASEQANSPLHF
TRBD2 TRBV20-1 CSAERGRDEQYF
. TRBV12-3/TRBV12-4 CASSFGNQPQHF
TRBD1 TRBV6-5 CASSEQGAREKLFF
. TRBV2 CASSETGLDEKLFF
. TRBV4-1 CASSQEGTNGNIQYF
TRBD1 TRBV29-1 CSVEVLDRGNFEQYF
TRBD2 TRBV19 CASMRASGSSYNEQFF
. TRBV6-6 CASRAGQLTEAFF
TRBD2 TRBV3-1 CASSQGAGGREQYF
TRBD1 TRBV7-2 CASSYDRGLGSNQPQHF
. TRBV20-1 CSAKVDTQYF
. TRBV3-1 CASLDEGAYPYEQYF
. TRBV4-1 CASSQLAGTSTDTQYF
. TRBV18 CASSQNSGANVLTF
. TRBV5-1 CASSPKTSLGKNIQYF
. TRBV7-2 CASSFAATGSGANVLTF
TRBD1 TRBV4-1 CASSRQGQVGYEQYF
. TRBV6-5 CASQGNMNTEAFF
TRBD2 TRBV28 CASRPRGAGGPIETQYF
. TRBV12-2 CASRSYRDRSMNTEAFF
. TRBV7-9 CASSPARGTEAFF
. TRBV7-9 CASSLAALRQLNTEAFF
. TRBV7-3 CASRRMGDTGELFF
TRBD1 TRBV20-1 CSARGQGKAFF
. TRBV7-3 CASSSRGGGNSPLHF
. TRBV20-1 CSASRDKLNEQFF
. TRBV12-3/TRBV12-4 CASSSREAGELFF
TRBD1 TRBV28 CASSSPDRGNQPQHF